This TCR beta chain originates from a study of PD-1 blockade in classical Hodgkin lymphoma (TCRdb year 2020). About the study as a whole: Nivolumab dosing was 3 mg/kg intravenously every 2 weeks, continuing until either disease progression or unacceptable toxicity. The study used CyTOF and TCR beta sequencing to define a peripheral blood immune signature of response to PD-1 blockade in classical Hodgkin lymphoma. The study at large found these results: Newly diagnosed patients were reported to have lower baseline TCR diversity than healthy donors, and relapsed/refractory patients were reported to have lower baseline TCR diversity still. CD4+ but not CD8+ TCR diversity rose significantly by C4D1 (p=0.0027 vs p=0.16), most apparent in complete responders (p=0.02). The study was restricted to a single clinical trial cohort, and the causes of repertoire differences, possibly disease activity or prior therapy, were left undefined. Patients starting nivolumab less than 1 year after ASCT had lower diversity and were excluded from later analyses to avoid confounding by immune reconstitution. Baseline diversity similar to that of newly diagnosed patients was observed in trial patients achieving complete response, whereas significantly lower diversity was observed in partial responders and progressors.

The CDR3 contains 13 residues, cysteine and phenylalanine counted. The read is trimmed to its CDR3 DNA, 39 bases read in frame from base 1. V is cut back by 0 bases and J by 5 bases, with 4 bases in the junction unmatched. CDR1 and CDR2 are read off the germline V gene (reference sequence) as GTSNPN and SVGIG. The Qiagen DNeasy kit was used to extract genomic DNA both from unsorted PBMCs and from the negatively selected CD4+ and CD8+ fractions. TCR beta CDR3 regions were amplified by immunoSEQ multiplex PCR using primers annealing to V and J segments. Amplification bias was minimized using a synthetic immune receptor repertoire, and residual bias was removed computationally after sequencing. From the authors' description of their analysis: Custom Python scripts were used to quantify repertoire diversity as the Shannon entropy index. The unsorted, CD4+ and CD8+ repertoires were each analyzed separately, with the exception of combined analyses, where CD4+ and CD8+ sequences were merged in silico. Clonal expansion was defined as a frequency increase of at least 2-fold after treatment compared with C1D1, and clones undetected at baseline were assigned a pseudocount of 0.5. Singleton clones were defined as clones with 0 or 1 copy at C1D1, and non-singleton clones were defined as clones with 2 or more copies. Clones expanded in unsorted samples were labelled as CD4+, CD8+ or unknown by matching protein sequences in sorted samples from the same patient. Wilcoxon tests were applied to paired samples to test diversity changes from C1D1 to C4D1. The table was pulled from immuneACCESS by TCRdb, which kept in-frame rearrangements only. Such tables lose some clones; where checked, under half of the loss comes from unresolved V genes, and the rest has no known cause. The V and J calls and the clone size are those of that table, but D and trimming were determined from the DNA. This sample has about 40,000 clones in its table, and around 87% of those were observed once. Roughly 9% of the sample rests with the top ten.

Concerning this clone itself: The antigen this receptor binds is unknown. No base-level quality is on record; no much larger clone is a single base apart.

The time point label for this specimen denotes: cycle 1 day 1 (C1D1), immediately before nivolumab initiation. All trial patients had relapsed after autologous stem cell transplantation, with cohorts A, B and C differing in prior brentuximab vedotin exposure. The trial cohort comprised roughly 50 patients with relapsed/refractory classical Hodgkin lymphoma whose best overall responses were complete response, partial response or progressive disease. Trial patients were treated with single-agent nivolumab in the multi-cohort phase II CheckMate 205 trial. An independent review committee assessed best overall response by applying the 2007 International Working Group response criteria. Trial PBMCs were collected immediately before nivolumab initiation (C1D1) and during therapy at cycle 2 day 1 and cycle 4 day 1. After peripheral blood was drawn into 8 mL Vacutainer Cell Preparation Tubes, PBMCs were isolated by centrifugation and then cryopreserved.

Recombination linked TRBV30 to TRBJ2-7, and TRBD1 aligns with 7 junction nucleotides. The sequencing used peripheral blood mononuclear cells (PBMCs), collected at baseline. This clonotype was sampled from a human donor with classical Hodgkin lymphoma. The CDR3 in this case is CAWSVQGPDEQYF. The nucleotides read TGTGCCTGGAGTGTACAGGGGCCGGACGAGCAGTACTTC.